The 16 T cell receptor beta chains below all came from one sample that was sequenced in a study of cytomegalovirus exposure and HLA in healthy donors. Measured with immunoSEQ multiplex PCR; TCRdb has only the in-frame clones, and not every one. The sample has some 130,000 clones; 88% are singletons. Sequencing used PBMCs. The receptors were gathered from a young woman in good health and CMV-seropositive.

J is TRBJ1-2 and V is TRBV11-2; the D gene is possibly TRBD1 (6 bases). Trimming stripped 1 base from V and 0 bases from J, with 15 bases between. CDR1 and CDR2 from the germline V gene are SGHAT and FQNNGV. The CDR3 runs 17 residues. The CDR3 sequence: CASSLVTGQIANYGYTF. CDR3 nucleotides: TGTGCCAGCAGCTTAGTCACCGGACAGATAGCTAACTATGGCTACACCTTC.

This clone was counted once. The chain combines TRBV4-1 with TRBJ1-2; D call uncertain. The V gene's germline CDR1 is MGHRA and CDR2 YSYEKL. The V gene lost 1 base and the J gene lost 2 bases, with 11 bases spanning the gap. This CDR3 is 15 amino acids long. Written as DNA, the CDR3 is TGCGCCAGCAGCCAAGCGGCGGGGTTCAACTATGGCTACACCTTC. Protein: CASSQAAGFNYGYTF.

The chain couples TRBV6-1 to TRBJ2-7, with D perhaps TRBD1 (5 bases). The CDR3 is 14 residues long. The V gene's germline CDR1 is MNHNS and CDR2 SASEGT. The V gene lost 1 base and the J gene lost 3 bases, with 10 bases spanning the gap. This CDR3 reads CASSEGTRYYEQYF. In DNA form, the CDR3 reads TGTGCCAGCAGTGAAGGGACACGCTACTACGAGCAGTACTTC.

The rearrangement joins TRBV5-4 to TRBJ1-4; D is possibly TRBD1 (6 bases). This CDR3 has 14 residues. Germline assignment: CDR1 SGHNT and CDR2 YYREEE (reference sequence). V shed 2 bases and J shed 8 bases, with 13 bases lying between them. This CDR3 reads CASSFGGGGEKLFF. The CDR3 nucleotides are TGTGCCAGCAGCTTCGGGGGGGGCGGGGAAAAACTGTTTTTT.

The V and J genes are TRBV2 and TRBJ2-3, with 7 bases fitting TRBD1. The germline CDR1 and CDR2 sequences are SNHLY and FYNNEI. The CDR3 covers 14 residues. The ends lost 4 bases at V and 2 bases at J; junction bases unmatched: 3. CDR3 nucleotides: TGTGCCAGCAGTGCCAGGGGGTTCACAGATACGCAGTATTTT. Protein sequence: CASSARGFTDTQYF.

The chain is built from TRBV6-1 and TRBJ2-3, with unresolved D. V dropped 6 bases and J dropped 5 bases, with 18 bases sitting between them. Germline V gene lookup returns CDR1 MNHNS and CDR2 SASEGT. This CDR3 has 15 residues. CDR3 sequence reads: CASSKSPARQDTQYF. CDR3 coding DNA: TGTGCCAGCAGCAAAAGCCCTGCGCGACAAGATACGCAGTATTTT.

The genes are TRBV7-8 and TRBJ1-1; weak D call: TRBD1 (5 bases). V shed 4 bases and J shed 3 bases, with 18 bases lying between them. Germline V gene lookup returns CDR1 SGHVS and CDR2 FQNEAQ. The CDR3 has 16 residues. The CDR3 DNA reads TGTGCCAGCAGCTCTCGGAAGGGGTTAGGACACACTGAAGCTTTCTTT. This encodes CASSSRKGLGHTEAFF.

This CDR3 is CASSRGDRDVLTEAFF. The CDR3 coding sequence is TGTGCCAGTAGTAGGGGGGACAGGGACGTTTTGACTGAAGCTTTCTTT. This rearrangement joins TRBV19 to TRBJ1-1, with 9 bases identical to TRBD1. The trim removed 4 bases at V and 5 bases at J, leaving 11 bases unmatched. The CDR3 totals 16 residues. Germline V lookup: CDR1 LNHDA, CDR2 SQIVND (reference sequence).

The sample holds a few counts of this clone. V gene TRBV21-1 combines with J gene TRBJ2-7; the DNA was not compared with TRBD1, the D call given in the table. TRBV21-1 is a recognized pseudogene. CDR3 size: 14 residues. DNA for the CDR3: TGTGCCAGCAGCAAAGGGCCAGGGGTCTACGAGCAGTACTTC. Amino acids: CASSKGPGVYEQYF.

The rearrangement uses TRBV13 and TRBJ2-1, with D unclear. CDR3 length equals 13 residues. Trimming removed 3 bases from V and 7 bases from J, with 10 bases in between. Germline CDR1 reads PRHDT; CDR2 reads FYEKMQ (reference sequence). In nucleotides, the CDR3 is TGTGCCAGCAGCTTTGAGCCTCTTAATGAGCAGTTCTTC. Translated: CASSFEPLNEQFF.

This chain joins TRBV9 and TRBJ2-7; 13 bases match TRBD2. V was clipped by 3 bases and J by 6 bases; unmatched bases: 12. The CDR3 has 17 amino acids. From germline, CDR1 is SGDLS and CDR2 YYNGEE. The CDR3 region is CASSGLAGGHLITEQYF. As DNA, the CDR3 is TGTGCCAGCAGCGGACTAGCGGGGGGCCACCTTATAACCGAGCAGTACTTC.

The V gene is TRBV5-1, the J gene TRBJ1-1; 8 nucleotides align to TRBD1. The CDR3 is 15 amino acids. Unmatched junction bases numbered 7, after V lost 0 bases and J lost 6 bases. Germline lookup yields CDR1 SGHRS and CDR2 YFSETQ. For the CDR3, the DNA is TGCGCCAGCAGCTTGGATCAGGGGGCGGTGGCTGAAGCTTTCTTT. Residues: CASSLDQGAVAEAFF.

This chain uses TRBV29-1 with TRBJ2-2; no clear D gene. Trimming stripped 4 bases from V and 6 bases from J, with 9 bases between. The CDR3 runs 12 residues. Per the germline V gene, CDR1 is SQVTM and CDR2 is ANQGSEA. The CDR3 loop reads CSVAFSAGELFF. The CDR3 coding sequence is TGCAGCGTTGCGTTTAGTGCCGGGGAGCTGTTTTTT.

J is TRBJ1-2 and V is TRBV7-9; 7 bases fit TRBD1. The CDR3 spans 16 residues. V shed 5 bases, J shed 0 bases, and the junction held 9 bases outside the gene matches. Germline V gives CDR1 SEHNR, CDR2 FQNEAQ (reference sequence). CDR3: CASSAARGRANYGYTF. As DNA, the CDR3 is TGTGCCAGCAGCGCTGCCAGGGGGAGAGCTAACTATGGCTACACCTTC.

This sequence joins TRBV13 and TRBJ2-7; 7 bases are shared with TRBD2. CDR1 PRHDT and CDR2 FYEKMQ come from the germline V gene (reference sequence). J gave up 2 bases and V 0 bases, and 7 bases lay outside the gene matches. The CDR3 contains 16 residues. The CDR3: CASSLGGRDRPYEQYF. CDR3 bases: TGTGCCAGCAGCTTAGGAGGGAGGGACCGGCCCTACGAGCAGTACTTC.

The chain joins TRBV27 to TRBJ2-7; 8 nucleotides align to TRBD2. With V trimmed by 3 bases and J by 6 bases, 7 bases remained unmatched. Germline loops: CDR1 MNHEY, CDR2 SMNVEV (reference sequence). This CDR3 comprises 14 residues. The CDR3 bases are TGTGCCAGCAGTTTTTCAAAGCGGGGGCGCGAGCAGTACTTC. Its translation: CASSFSKRGREQYF.